Shown below are 6 T cell receptor beta chains from a single sample sequenced in a study of T cell repertoires in cytomegalovirus infection. MiXCR, run by TCRdb on the reads, gives a single entry per CDR3 protein. This table holds over 300,000 distinct CDR3 sequences, more than 8% found once. Sequenced: PBMCs. These receptors originate from a human donor in good health (CMV status not recorded). Some clones in this sample may be carry-over from other donors' samples.

This clonotype was observed many times. The rearrangement links TRBV7-2 to TRBJ2-7, with no clear D. Trimming left V 6 bases short and J 3 bases short, with 9 bases between. The CDR3 spans 12 residues. The germline V gene encodes CDR1 SGHTA and CDR2 FQGNSA. The CDR3 sequence: CASSRTDYEQYF. CDR3 DNA sequence: TGTGCCAGCAGTAGGACCGACTACGAGCAGTACTTC.

This clonotype was observed a few times. The chain links TRBV12-3 or TRBV12-4 to TRBJ1-2, with D perhaps matching TRBD1 (6 bases). The V end was cut by 5 bases, the J end by 0 bases, with 13 bases between. CDR3 length: 15 residues. Here the CDR3 reads CASSAQGLANYGYTF. CDR3 DNA: TGTGCCAGCAGTGCACAGGGTCTGGCTAACTATGGCTACACCTTC.

This clonotype was seen a handful of times. The chain recombines TRBV15 with TRBJ1-2, with D possibly matching TRBD1 (5 bases). The CDR3 has 14 residues. From germline, CDR1 is LNHNV and CDR2 YYDKDF (reference sequence). Trimming took off 1 base at V and 1 base at J, with 7 bases between the two ends. The CDR3 DNA reads as TGTGCCACCAGCAGAGGGGACGGTAACTATGGCTACACCTTC. This gives the protein CATSRGDGNYGYTF.

This chain connects TRBV10-2 to TRBJ1-3, with no clear D. This CDR3 has 15 amino acids. Germline V gives CDR1 WSHSY, CDR2 SAAADI. V lost 8 bases and J lost 0, with 14 bases in between. The CDR3: CASVRERLSGNTIYF. The CDR3 DNA reads TGCGCCAGCGTGAGGGAGAGACTCTCTGGAAACACCATATATTTT.

This clonotype was picked up many times. The rearrangement uses TRBV19 and TRBJ2-5; D might be TRBD1 or TRBD2, each matching 5 bases. This CDR3 contains 14 residues. Germline V CDR1 and CDR2: LNHDA, SQIVND (reference sequence). V was trimmed by 1 base and J by 5 bases, leaving 11 bases between them. CDR3 DNA sequence: TGTGCCAGTAGTATAGTGGGGGTTATGGAGACCCAGTACTTC. Amino acids: CASSIVGVMETQYF.

The V call is TRBV6-6, the J call TRBJ2-3; D gene uncertain. The CDR3 consists of 13 residues. V lost 6 bases and J lost 6, with 13 bases in between. Per the germline V gene, CDR1 is MNHNY and CDR2 is SVGAGI (reference sequence). Here the CDR3 reads CASSLSLLDTQYF. The CDR3 region has the DNA TGTGCCAGCAGCCTCTCTTTGTTGGATACGCAGTATTTT.